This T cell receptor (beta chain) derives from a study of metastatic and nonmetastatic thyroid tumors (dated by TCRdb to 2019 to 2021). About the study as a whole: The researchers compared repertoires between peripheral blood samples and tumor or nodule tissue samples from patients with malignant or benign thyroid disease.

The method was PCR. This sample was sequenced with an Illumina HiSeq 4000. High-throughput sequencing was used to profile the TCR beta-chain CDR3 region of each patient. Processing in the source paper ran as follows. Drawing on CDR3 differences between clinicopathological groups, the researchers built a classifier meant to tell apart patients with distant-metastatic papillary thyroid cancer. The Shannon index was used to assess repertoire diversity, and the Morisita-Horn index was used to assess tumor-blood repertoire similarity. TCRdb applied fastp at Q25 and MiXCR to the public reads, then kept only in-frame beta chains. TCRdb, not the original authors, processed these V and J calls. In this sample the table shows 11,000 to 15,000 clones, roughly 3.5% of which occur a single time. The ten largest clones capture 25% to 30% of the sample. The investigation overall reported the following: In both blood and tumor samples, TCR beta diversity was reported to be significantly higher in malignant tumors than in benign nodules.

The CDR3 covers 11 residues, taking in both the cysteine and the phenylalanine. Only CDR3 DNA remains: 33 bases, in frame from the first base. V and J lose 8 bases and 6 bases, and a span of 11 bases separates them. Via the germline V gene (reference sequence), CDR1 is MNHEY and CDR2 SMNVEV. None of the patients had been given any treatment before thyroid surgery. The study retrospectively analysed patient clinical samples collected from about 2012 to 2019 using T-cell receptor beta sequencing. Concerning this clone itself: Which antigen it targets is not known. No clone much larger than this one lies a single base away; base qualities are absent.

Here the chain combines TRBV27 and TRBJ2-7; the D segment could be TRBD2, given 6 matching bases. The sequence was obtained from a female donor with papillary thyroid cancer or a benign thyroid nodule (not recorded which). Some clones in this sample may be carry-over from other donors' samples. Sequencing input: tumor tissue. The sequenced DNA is TGTGCCAGCGACGGGGGTGGCGAGCAGTACTTC. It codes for CASDGGGEQYF.